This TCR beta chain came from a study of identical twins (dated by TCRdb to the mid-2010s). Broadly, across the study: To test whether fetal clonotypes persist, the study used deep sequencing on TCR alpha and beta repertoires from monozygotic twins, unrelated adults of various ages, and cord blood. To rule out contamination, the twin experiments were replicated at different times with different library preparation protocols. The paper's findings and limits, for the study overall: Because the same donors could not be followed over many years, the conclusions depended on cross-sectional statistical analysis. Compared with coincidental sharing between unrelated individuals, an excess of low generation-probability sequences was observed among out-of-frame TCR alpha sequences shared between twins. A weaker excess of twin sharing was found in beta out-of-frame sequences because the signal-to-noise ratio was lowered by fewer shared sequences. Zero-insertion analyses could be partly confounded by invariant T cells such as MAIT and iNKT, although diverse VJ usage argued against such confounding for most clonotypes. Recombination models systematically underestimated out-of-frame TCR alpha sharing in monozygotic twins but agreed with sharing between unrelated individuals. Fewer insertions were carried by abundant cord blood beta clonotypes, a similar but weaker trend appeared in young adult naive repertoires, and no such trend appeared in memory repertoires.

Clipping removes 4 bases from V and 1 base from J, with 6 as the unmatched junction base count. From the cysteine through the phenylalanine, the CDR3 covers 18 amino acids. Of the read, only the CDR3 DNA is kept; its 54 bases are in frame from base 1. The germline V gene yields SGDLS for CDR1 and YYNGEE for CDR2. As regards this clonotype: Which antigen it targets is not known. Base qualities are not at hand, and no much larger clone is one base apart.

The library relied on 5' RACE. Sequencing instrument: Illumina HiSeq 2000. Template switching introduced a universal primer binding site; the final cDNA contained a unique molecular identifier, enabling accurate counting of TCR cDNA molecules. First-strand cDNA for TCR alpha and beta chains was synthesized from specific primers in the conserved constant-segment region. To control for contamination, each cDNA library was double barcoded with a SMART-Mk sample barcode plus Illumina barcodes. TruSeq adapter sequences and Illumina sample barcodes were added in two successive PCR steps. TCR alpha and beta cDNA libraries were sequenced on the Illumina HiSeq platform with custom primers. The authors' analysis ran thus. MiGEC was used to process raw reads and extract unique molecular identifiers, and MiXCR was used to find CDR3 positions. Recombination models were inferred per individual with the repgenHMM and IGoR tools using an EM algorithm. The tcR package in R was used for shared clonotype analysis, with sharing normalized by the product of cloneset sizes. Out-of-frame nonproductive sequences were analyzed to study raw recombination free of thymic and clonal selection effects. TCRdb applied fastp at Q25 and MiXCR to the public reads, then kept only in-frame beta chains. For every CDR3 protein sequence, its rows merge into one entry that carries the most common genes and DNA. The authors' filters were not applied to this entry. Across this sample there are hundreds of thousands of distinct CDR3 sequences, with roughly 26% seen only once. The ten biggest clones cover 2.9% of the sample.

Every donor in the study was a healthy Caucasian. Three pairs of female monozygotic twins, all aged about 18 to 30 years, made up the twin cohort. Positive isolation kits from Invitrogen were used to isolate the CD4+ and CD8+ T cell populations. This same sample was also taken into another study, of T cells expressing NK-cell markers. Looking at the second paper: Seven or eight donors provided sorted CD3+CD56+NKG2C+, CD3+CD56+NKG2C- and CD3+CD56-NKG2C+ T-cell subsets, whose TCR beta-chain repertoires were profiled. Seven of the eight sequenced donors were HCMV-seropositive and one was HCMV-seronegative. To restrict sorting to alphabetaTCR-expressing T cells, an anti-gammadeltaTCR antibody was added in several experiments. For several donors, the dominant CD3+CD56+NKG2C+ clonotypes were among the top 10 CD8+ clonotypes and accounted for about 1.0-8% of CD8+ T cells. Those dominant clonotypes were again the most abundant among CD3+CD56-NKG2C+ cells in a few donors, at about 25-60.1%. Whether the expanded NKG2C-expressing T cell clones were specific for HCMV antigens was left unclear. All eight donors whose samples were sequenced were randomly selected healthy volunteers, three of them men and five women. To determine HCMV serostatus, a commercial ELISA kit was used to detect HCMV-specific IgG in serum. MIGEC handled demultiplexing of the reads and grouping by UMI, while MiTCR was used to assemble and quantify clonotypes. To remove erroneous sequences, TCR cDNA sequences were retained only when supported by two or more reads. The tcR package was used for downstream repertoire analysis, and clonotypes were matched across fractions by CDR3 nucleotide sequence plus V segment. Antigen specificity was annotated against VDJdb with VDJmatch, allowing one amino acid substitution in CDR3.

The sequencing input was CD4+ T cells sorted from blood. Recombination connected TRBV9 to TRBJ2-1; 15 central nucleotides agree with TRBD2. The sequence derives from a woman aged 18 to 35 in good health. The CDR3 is CASSRGLAGGLSYNEQFF. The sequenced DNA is TGTGCCAGCAGCCGCGGACTAGCGGGAGGGCTTTCCTACAATGAGCAGTTCTTC.